This T cell receptor (beta chain) originates from a study of cytomegalovirus exposure and HLA in healthy donors. V was clipped by 4 bases and J by 4 bases; unmatched bases: 8. CDR1 SGHRS and CDR2 YFSETQ come from the germline V gene. The CDR3 extends over 16 amino acids. Assay used: immunoSEQ multiplex PCR; TCRdb lists only in-frame clones, some missing. The sample has 110,000 or so clones; 70% to 90% are singletons. Material: PBMCs. The rearrangement joins TRBV5-1 to TRBJ2-1, with 10 positions matching TRBD1. The TCR comes from a man younger than 35 in good health and CMV-seronegative. Written as DNA, the CDR3 is TGCGCCAGCAGCGGCGGGGGACAGGGGTATTACAATGAGCAGTTCTTC. It yields the protein CASSGGGQGYYNEQFF. Based on the CDR3 plus reference TRBV5-1 and TRBJ2-1, the full variable domain is KAGVTQTPRYLIKTRGQQVTLSCSPISGHRSVSWYQQTPGQGLQFLFEYFSETQRNKGNFPGRFSGRQFSNSRSEMNVSTLELGDSALYLCASSGGGQGYYNEQFFGPGTRLTVL.